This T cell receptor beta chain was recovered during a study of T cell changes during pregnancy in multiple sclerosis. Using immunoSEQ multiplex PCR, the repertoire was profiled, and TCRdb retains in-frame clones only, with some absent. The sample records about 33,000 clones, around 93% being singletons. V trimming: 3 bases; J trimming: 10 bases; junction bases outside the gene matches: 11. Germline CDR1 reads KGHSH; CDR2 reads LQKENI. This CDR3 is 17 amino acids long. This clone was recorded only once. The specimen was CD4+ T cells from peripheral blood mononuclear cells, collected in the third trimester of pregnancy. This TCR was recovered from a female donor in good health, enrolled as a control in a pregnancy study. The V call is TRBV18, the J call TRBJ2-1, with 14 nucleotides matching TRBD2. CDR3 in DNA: TGTGCCAGCTCACCCTCAAACGGACTAGCGGGGGGAGGGGAGCAGTTCTTC. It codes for CASSPSNGLAGGGEQFF.